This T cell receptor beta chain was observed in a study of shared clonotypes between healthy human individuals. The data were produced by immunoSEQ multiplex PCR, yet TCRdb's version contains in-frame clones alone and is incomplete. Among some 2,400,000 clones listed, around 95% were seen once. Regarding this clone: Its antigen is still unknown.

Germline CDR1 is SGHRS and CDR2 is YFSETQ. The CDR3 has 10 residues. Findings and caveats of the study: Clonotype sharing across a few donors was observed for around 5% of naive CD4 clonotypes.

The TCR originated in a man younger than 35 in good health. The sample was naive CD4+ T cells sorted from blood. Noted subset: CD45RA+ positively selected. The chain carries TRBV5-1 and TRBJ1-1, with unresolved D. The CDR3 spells CETMNTEAFF. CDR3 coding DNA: TGCGAAACAATGAACACTGAAGCTTTCTTT.